A single sample gave rise to the 25 T cell receptor beta chains below, sequenced in a study of blood T cell repertoires in COVID-19. Clones were read by immunoSEQ multiplex PCR, and TCRdb kept only the in-frame ones, dropping some. The sample comprises 200,000 to 250,000 clones, 88% of which are singletons, and more than 2.5% rests with the top ten. Material: PBMCs or T cells enriched from blood (not recorded which). These receptors were taken from a woman aged 25 to 45 who had recovered from COVID-19.

The chain carries TRBV5-4 and TRBJ2-5, with 13 bases lining up with TRBD2. The germline gives CDR1 SGHNT, CDR2 YYREEE (reference sequence). V shed 4 bases, J shed 0 bases, and the junction held 6 bases outside the gene matches. CDR3 length: 17 residues. CDR3 amino acids: CASSRTSGGPYQETQYF. The CDR3 coding sequence is TGTGCCAGCAGCCGGACTAGCGGGGGACCGTACCAAGAGACCCAGTACTTC.

The gene calls are TRBV4-3 and TRBJ1-2, with D possibly TRBD1 on 5 matching bases. CDR1 LGHNA and CDR2 YSLEER come from the germline V gene. This CDR3 has 13 amino acids. Trimming shortened V by 0 bases and J by 8 bases, and 10 bases separated the two germline ends. CDR3 protein: CASSQDRVGGYTF. CDR3 sequence (DNA): TGCGCCAGCAGCCAAGACAGGGTTGGGGGCTACACCTTC.

V and J are TRBV9 and TRBJ1-2; D not certain. The CDR3 runs to 13 residues. V lost 0 bases, J lost 4 bases, and 7 bases lay in between. The germline V gene has CDR1 SGDLS and CDR2 YYNGEE. CDR3 bases: TGTGCCAGCAGCGTAGGCAGGTCCTATGGCTACACCTTC. Protein product: CASSVGRSYGYTF.

The chain combines TRBV6-1 with TRBJ1-5; 8 positions match TRBD1. The CDR3 runs 14 residues. Germline CDR1 is MNHNS and CDR2 is SASEGT. V was clipped by 5 bases and J by 4 bases; unmatched bases: 4. CDR3 protein: CASSSGQGNQPQHF. The CDR3 coding sequence is TGTGCCAGCAGTTCAGGACAGGGTAATCAGCCCCAGCATTTT.

For the CDR3, the DNA is TGTGCCAGCGGGCAGGGCGCGTTTGCTGAAGCTTTCTTT. Its translation: CASGQGAFAEAFF. The rearrangement joins TRBV12-3 or TRBV12-4 to TRBJ1-1; weak D call: TRBD1 (5 bases). The CDR3 totals 13 residues. V was pared by 8 bases and J by 6 bases, with 16 bases between.

The chain links TRBV4-1 to TRBJ2-2, with 11 bases aligning to TRBD2. The trim removed 4 bases at V and 6 bases at J, leaving 7 bases unmatched. Per the germline V gene, CDR1 is MGHRA and CDR2 is YSYEKL. The CDR3 contains 16 residues. The CDR3: CASSPRVAGGPGELFF. DNA for the CDR3: TGCGCCAGCAGCCCTAGAGTAGCGGGGGGGCCCGGGGAGCTGTTTTTT.

The chain has TRBV2 and TRBJ1-2; the match to TRBD1 covers 8 bases. Germline V lookup: CDR1 SNHLY, CDR2 FYNNEI. The length of the CDR3 is 13 residues. J was trimmed by 6 bases and V by 6 bases; bases with no gene match: 6. The CDR3 nucleotides read TGTGCCAGCAGCCTGACGGGACAGGATGGCTACACCTTC. It is translated as CASSLTGQDGYTF.

This clone was counted only a few times. The chain links TRBV7-8 to TRBJ2-7, with 13 bases matching TRBD2. Per the germline V gene, CDR1 is SGHVS and CDR2 is FQNEAQ. There are 15 residues in the CDR3. V trimming: 5 bases; J trimming: 4 bases; junction bases outside the gene matches: 5. In DNA, the CDR3 is TGTGCCAGCAGCCCGACTAGCGGGGGGTGGTACGAGCAGTACTTC. It codes for CASSPTSGGWYEQYF.

This chain joins TRBV10-3 and TRBJ1-4; a weak D match, TRBD1 (5 bases). Germline assignment: CDR1 ENHRY and CDR2 SYGVKD. The CDR3 loop spans 13 amino acids. The V end was cut by 6 bases, the J end by 4 bases, with 9 bases between. CDR3 DNA: TGTGCCATCAGCTTCAGGGTTAATGAAAAACTGTTTTTT. Translation gives CAISFRVNEKLFF.

The chain has TRBV7-6 and TRBJ2-6, with D possibly TRBD2 on 6 matching bases. Germline CDR1 and CDR2: SGHVS and FNYEAQ. This CDR3 spans 16 amino acids. V was trimmed by 5 bases and J by 2 bases, leaving 13 bases between them. The CDR3 is CASSGGVSPGANVLTF. Here the CDR3 DNA reads TGTGCCAGCAGCGGCGGGGTATCCCCTGGGGCCAACGTCCTGACTTTC.

The V and J genes are TRBV6-4 and TRBJ1-1; no reliable D call. V was pared by 5 bases and J by 3 bases, with 10 bases between. This CDR3 comprises 13 residues. Germline CDR1 is MRHNA and CDR2 is SNTAGT. Here the CDR3 DNA reads TGTGCCAGCAGTTACGGACTTGACACTGAAGCTTTCTTT. As protein: CASSYGLDTEAFF.

The chain employs TRBV6-4 and TRBJ2-1; D may be TRBD2 (6 bases). The CDR3 length is 11 residues. Trimming stripped 4 bases from V and 8 bases from J, with 6 bases between. Germline CDR1 is MRHNA and CDR2 is SNTAGT. This CDR3 is CASSAGDEQFF. The CDR3 DNA follows: TGTGCCAGCAGTGCGGGGGATGAGCAGTTCTTC.

The chain joins TRBV12-5 to TRBJ2-2, with TRBD1 matching 8 bases. There are 15 residues in the CDR3. Trimming took 5 bases from V and 3 from J; bases not matched to a gene: 5. From germline, CDR1 is LGHNT and CDR2 FRNRAP. The CDR3 nucleotides read TGTGCTAGTGGTCCCCAGGGGGCCGACACCGGGGAGCTGTTTTTT. Protein sequence: CASGPQGADTGELFF.

About this clone itself: Germline and junction disagree at one end, which may indicate a read error. The chain couples TRBV11-1 to TRBJ2-1; tentatively, D is TRBD2 (5 bases). This CDR3 contains 14 residues. CDR1 and CDR2 (germline): SGHAT, FQDESV (reference sequence). The CDR3 is CASSLAYSDNEQFF. CDR3 DNA: TGTGCCAGCAGCCTAGCCTACAGTGACAATGAGCAGTTCTTC. The whole variable domain, remainder taken from reference TRBV11-1 and TRBJ2-1, is EAEVAQSPRYKITEKSQAVAFWCDPISGHATLYWYRQILGQGPELLVQFQDESVVDDSQLPKDRFSAERLKGVDSTLKIQPAELGDSAMYLCASSLAYSDNEQFFGPGTRLTVL.

This sequence joins TRBV27 and TRBJ1-5; D remains ambiguous. The germline CDR1 and CDR2 sequences are MNHEY and SMNVEV (reference sequence). Trimming removed 5 bases at V and 0 bases at J, with 8 bases between. The length of the CDR3 is 14 residues. The CDR3 DNA sequence: TGTGCCAGCAGTGAACATTATAGCAATCAGCCCCAGCATTTT. As protein: CASSEHYSNQPQHF.

The table lists this clone with a count of one. This chain uses TRBV9 with TRBJ1-4; weak D call: TRBD1 (6 bases). The CDR3 extends over 16 amino acids. Germline V gene data show CDR1 as SGDLS and CDR2 as YYNGEE. V was shortened by 4 bases and J by 4 bases, with 17 bases between the two germline ends. The CDR3, as DNA: TGTGCCAGCAGCCCTCGTCAGGGGCCCGGTAATGAAAAACTGTTTTTT. The encoded protein is CASSPRQGPGNEKLFF.

The chain carries TRBV6-5 and TRBJ1-5, with D perhaps TRBD1 (5 bases). This CDR3 is 14 amino acids long. The germline gives CDR1 MNHEY, CDR2 SVGAGI. Trimming took off 2 bases at V and 7 bases at J, with 12 bases between the two ends. The CDR3 DNA follows: TGTGCCAGCAGTTACGGTGCAGGGAAGCAGCCCCAGCATTTT. Amino acid sequence: CASSYGAGKQPQHF.

The chain links TRBV18 to TRBJ1-1, with 9 bases identical to TRBD1. The CDR3 totals 18 residues. Trimming at V came to 1 base and at J to 1 base, leaving 10 bases not matched to a gene. Germline CDR1 is KGHSH and CDR2 is LQKENI. In DNA form, the CDR3 reads TGTGCCAGCTCACCACGTACAGGGGGCCTAGTGAAGAACACTGAAGCTTTCTTT. Translating it yields CASSPRTGGLVKNTEAFF.

The CDR3 is CASGPGQHFQETQYF. In DNA form, the CDR3 reads TGTGCCAGCGGACCGGGACAGCACTTCCAAGAGACCCAGTACTTC. The rearrangement joins TRBV27 to TRBJ2-5, with 7 bases identical to TRBD1. V dropped 8 bases and J dropped 1; count of bases not matched to a gene: 10. Germline V gene data show CDR1 as MNHEY and CDR2 as SMNVEV (reference sequence). The CDR3 length is 15 residues.

The rearrangement joins TRBV4-3 to TRBJ1-1; 9 bases agree with TRBD1. Germline assignment: CDR1 LGHNA and CDR2 YSLEER. Trimming took 0 bases from V and 4 from J; bases not matched to a gene: 6. This CDR3 region has 16 residues. The CDR3 coding sequence is TGCGCCAGCAGCCAAGAGTTGCGACAGGGGGGCACTGAAGCTTTCTTT. Translation: CASSQELRQGGTEAFF.

The V call is TRBV5-1, the J call TRBJ2-6; 7 positions agree with TRBD1. There are 16 residues in the CDR3. Germline lookup yields CDR1 SGHRS and CDR2 YFSETQ. J was trimmed by 3 bases and V by 2 bases; bases with no gene match: 5. In DNA, the CDR3 is TGCGCCAGCAGCTTAAGACAGGGTGTTGGGGCCAACGTCCTGACTTTC. This gives the protein CASSLRQGVGANVLTF.

The V call is TRBV15, the J call TRBJ1-4; tentative D call: TRBD1 (6 bases). The germline V gene has CDR1 LNHNV and CDR2 YYDKDF (reference sequence). V dropped 3 bases and J dropped 2 bases, with 16 bases sitting between them. The CDR3 runs 17 residues. In DNA, the CDR3 is TGTGCCACCAGCAGCGTGCCATTCAGGGGCACTAATGAAAAACTGTTTTTT. Translation gives CATSSVPFRGTNEKLFF.

This chain connects TRBV6-2 or TRBV6-3 to TRBJ1-5; 9 positions match TRBD1. Looked up from germline, CDR1 is MNHEY and CDR2 is SVGEGT. The ends lost 6 bases at V and 5 bases at J; junction bases unmatched: 5. The CDR3 extends over 14 amino acids. CDR3 in amino acids: CASSRQGVDQPQHF. The CDR3 coding sequence is TGTGCCAGCAGCCGACAGGGGGTAGATCAGCCCCAGCATTTT.

The rearrangement uses TRBV27 and TRBJ1-3; possibly TRBD1 for D (6 bases). This CDR3 contains 14 residues. Germline V gene lookup returns CDR1 MNHEY and CDR2 SMNVEV (reference sequence). V was trimmed by 4 bases and J by 3 bases, leaving 10 bases between them. The CDR3 here is CASSSGANGNTIYF. The CDR3 coding sequence is TGTGCCAGCAGTTCAGGGGCGAATGGAAACACCATATATTTT.

The chain uses TRBV19 and TRBJ2-1; 8 bases are a match to TRBD1. The CDR3 totals 14 residues. With V trimmed by 4 bases and J by 4 bases, 3 bases remained unmatched. Germline CDR1 is LNHDA and CDR2 is SQIVND (reference sequence). CDR3 nucleotide sequence: TGTGCCAGTAGTAAGGACAGGGATTACAATGAGCAGTTCTTC. Protein: CASSKDRDYNEQFF.